This T cell receptor beta chain was identified during a study of blood T cell repertoires in COVID-19. Study-level information: Acute and convalescent COVID-19 samples came from the United States, Italy and Spain. The cDNA or gDNA used as material had been derived from T cells, B-cell-depleted T cells, or PBMCs.

As for this clone: Other DNA sequences in this sample translate to the same CDR3.

Germline V gives CDR1 LGHNA, CDR2 YNFKEQ. This CDR3 comprises 13 residues. V was pared by 0 bases and J by 5 bases, with 7 bases between. Source study methods: It was from reference gene primer amplification that nucleated cell counts were estimated. Some clones are missing from TCRdb's copy, which holds only in-frame ones; the method was immunoSEQ multiplex PCR. That table is the source of V, J and clone size, and D and trimming were worked out from the DNA. Of some 250,000 clones listed, roughly nine tenths are singletons. The sample taken for sequencing was peripheral blood. The chain is built from TRBV4-2 and TRBJ1-1, with D hard to call. This sequence originates from a man in his 60s with acute or convalescent COVID-19. The CDR3 reads CASSQERGTEAFF. The CDR3 DNA is TGTGCCAGCAGCCAAGAGCGGGGAACTGAAGCTTTCTTT.